The 19 T cell receptor beta chains below all came from one sample that was sequenced in a study of cytomegalovirus exposure and HLA in healthy donors. PCR involved 60 Vbeta and 13 Jbeta primers. Sequenced by immunoSEQ multiplex PCR; TCRdb stores in-frame clones only, minus some. The top ten clones hold roughly 1.3% of a sample with roughly 160,000 clones, roughly 85% of them seen once. Specimen: PBMCs. These receptors originate from a woman aged 45-60 years in good health and CMV-seronegative.

The chain is built from TRBV21-1 and TRBJ2-2; TRBD2, the D gene given by the table, was not confirmed from the DNA. TRBV21-1 is described as a pseudogene. CDR3 length: 13 residues. CDR3 DNA sequence: TGTGCCGCAGCTCGGGGGTGCACCGGGGAGCTGTTTTTT. Its protein is CAAARGCTGELFF.

This clone has only one observation. CDR3 nucleotides: TGTGCCAGCAGCCATCCCAGGGCCGAGCAGTACTTC. Amino acid sequence: CASSHPRAEQYF. The V and J genes are TRBV27 and TRBJ2-7; TRBD1 is a possible D gene (5 bases). The CDR3 spans 12 residues. The V end lost 6 bases, the J end lost 6 bases, and 12 bases lay between the germline ends. Germline V gene lookup returns CDR1 MNHEY and CDR2 SMNVEV (reference sequence).

This chain uses TRBV19 with TRBJ2-5, with D tentatively TRBD1 (6 bases). Germline V CDR1 and CDR2: LNHDA, SQIVND (reference sequence). The V gene lost 3 bases and the J gene lost 2 bases, with 16 bases spanning the gap. There are 16 residues in the CDR3. The CDR3 bases are TGTGCCAGTAGTATTATCTTGGGACACCAACAAGAGACCCAGTACTTC. Translated: CASSIILGHQQETQYF.

J is TRBJ2-3 and V is TRBV7-2, with a possible D match to TRBD2 (7 bases). The CDR3 totals 16 residues. The germline gives CDR1 SGHTA, CDR2 FQGNSA. V gave up 5 bases and J gave up 4 bases, with 19 bases separating them. This CDR3 reads CASSLRRGGRPDTQYF. CDR3 DNA: TGTGCCAGCAGCCTACGGAGGGGGGGAAGGCCAGATACGCAGTATTTT. Supplemented by reference TRBV7-2 and TRBJ2-3, the full variable domain reads GAGVSQSPSNKVTEKGKDVELRCDPISGHTALYWYRQSLGQGLEFLIYFQGNSAPDKSGLPSDRFSAERTGGSVSTLTIQRTQQEDSAVYLCASSLRRGGRPDTQYFGPGTRLTVL.

The rearrangement uses TRBV5-4 and TRBJ2-6; 7 bases map to TRBD1. Germline lookup yields CDR1 SGHNT and CDR2 YYREEE (reference sequence). Trimming took 5 bases from V and 0 from J; bases not matched to a gene: 8. The CDR3 consists of 17 residues. CDR3 in DNA: TGTGCCAGCAGTTCGGGCAGGGGGTCCTCTGGGGCCAACGTCCTGACTTTC. Encoded protein: CASSSGRGSSGANVLTF.

The gene calls are TRBV6-4 and TRBJ2-3, with 16 bases fitting TRBD2. Trimming at V came to 3 bases and at J to 2 bases, leaving 2 bases not matched to a gene. This CDR3 region has 17 residues. Germline CDR1 and CDR2: MRHNA and SNTAGT. The CDR3 region is CASSEGTSGGATDTQYF. For the CDR3, the DNA is TGTGCCAGCAGTGAAGGGACTAGCGGGGGGGCCACAGATACGCAGTATTTT.

The chain joins TRBV4-3 to TRBJ1-5; no clear D. The CDR3 sequence is 17 residues long. The V gene lost 0 bases and the J gene lost 5 bases, with 17 bases spanning the gap. CDR1 is LGHNA and CDR2 is YSLEER in the germline V gene. This chain's CDR3 is CASSQEISVVSYQPQHF. For the CDR3, the DNA is TGCGCCAGCAGCCAAGAAATCAGCGTCGTGAGTTATCAGCCCCAGCATTTT.

Only one count was recorded for this clone. The chain carries TRBV10-3 and TRBJ2-7, with D tentatively TRBD1 (6 bases). From germline, CDR1 is ENHRY and CDR2 SYGVKD. The CDR3 consists of 14 residues. Trimming pared 8 bases from V and 5 bases from J, leaving 19 bases between. The CDR3 coding sequence is TGTGCCATCCGTGTCAACCGGGACATCAACGAGCAGTACTTC. The encoded protein is CAIRVNRDINEQYF.

Note on this clone: Germline is not matched at one junction end, which may reflect a read error. In DNA, the CDR3 is TGTGCTAGCAGCTACACCAGGGGGCAAGAGACCCAGTACTTC. It specifies CASSYTRGQETQYF. The chain employs TRBV7-7 and TRBJ2-5; 7 bases line up with TRBD1. This CDR3 has 14 amino acids. Germline CDR1 is SSHAT and CDR2 is FNYEAQ (reference sequence). Variable domain in full (rest from reference TRBV7-7 and TRBJ2-5): GAGVSQSPRYKVTKRGQDVTLRCDPISSHATLYWYQQALGQGPEFLTYFNYEAQPDKSGLPSDRFSAERPEGSISTLTIQRTEQRDSAMYRCASSYTRGQETQYFGPGTRLLVL.

Notes on this clone: This CDR3 is missing its conserved last phenylalanine or tryptophan, likely due to a read error. The limits of the CDR3 on the DNA are not certain, so only TCRdb's listed CDR3 is given. The chain combines TRBV28 with TRBJ1-1; the table's D gene call, TRBD1, was not cross checked with the DNA. The CDR3 length is 13 residues, termini included. CDR1 is MDHEN and CDR2 is SYDVKM in the germline V gene. CDR3: CASSFHGRGKLYL.

In its sample, this clone was seen a few times. This chain connects TRBV18 to TRBJ2-7; D is possibly TRBD2 (6 bases). Germline V lookup: CDR1 KGHSH, CDR2 LQKENI. CDR3 length equals 12 residues. The ends were cut back, 5 bases at V and 5 bases at J, with 10 bases in the middle. The CDR3 region has the DNA TGTGCCAGCTCAACGTCGGGGGACGAGCAGTACTTC. Translated: CASSTSGDEQYF.

The V call is TRBV27, the J call TRBJ1-2; 7 bases are shared with TRBD1. V shed 6 bases and J 8 bases; nucleotides not matched to a gene: 15. CDR1 is MNHEY, CDR2 SMNVEV, per germline (reference sequence). There are 15 residues in the CDR3. The CDR3 DNA is TGTGCCAGCAGCACCATGAACAGGGGATTGGGCGGCTACACCTTC. Amino acids: CASSTMNRGLGGYTF.

This sequence joins TRBV5-4 and TRBJ2-1, with 10 bases identical to TRBD2. Germline V gives CDR1 SGHNT, CDR2 YYREEE (reference sequence). This CDR3 region has 16 residues. V trimming: 4 bases; J trimming: 4 bases; junction bases outside the gene matches: 8. CDR3 in DNA: TGTGCCAGCAGCCCCCCGAGCGGGGGGGATTACAATGAGCAGTTCTTC. Amino acids: CASSPPSGGDYNEQFF.

The V gene is TRBV11-1, the J gene TRBJ2-7; TRBD2 is a possible D gene (6 bases). Trimming pared 2 bases from V and 7 bases from J, leaving 18 bases between. Germline V CDR1 and CDR2: SGHAT, FQDESV (reference sequence). CDR3 size: 15 residues. The CDR3 DNA is TGTGCCAGCAGCTTATGGACGGGAGCAGCTATAGAGCAGTACTTC. Protein sequence: CASSLWTGAAIEQYF.

This chain connects TRBV28 to TRBJ1-1; tentative D call: TRBD1 (6 bases). This CDR3 region has 14 residues. V was cut by 9 bases and J by 1 base, with 15 bases left in between. The germline V gene has CDR1 MDHEN and CDR2 SYDVKM. CDR3: CASGGGPTNTEAFF. The CDR3 DNA is TGTGCCAGTGGGGGGGGGCCTACGAACACTGAAGCTTTCTTT.

The chain has TRBV28 and TRBJ1-5; possibly TRBD1 for D (5 bases). Per germline, CDR1 MDHEN and CDR2 SYDVKM. CDR3 length equals 16 residues. The ends were cut back, 3 bases at V and 2 bases at J, with 14 bases in the middle. The DNA of the CDR3 is TGTGCCAGCAGTTTTGCGACGGGGGATGGCAATCAGCCCCAGCATTTT. Residues: CASSFATGDGNQPQHF.

The V and J genes are TRBV21-1 and TRBJ2-7; whether TRBD2, the table's D call, matches the DNA was not checked. TRBV21-1 is a documented pseudogene. The CDR3 is made up of 19 amino acids. The CDR3 loop reads CASRMEGGTSGARGYEQYF. The DNA of the CDR3 is TGTGCCAGCAGGATGGAAGGGGGGACTAGCGGGGCTAGGGGCTACGAGCAGTACTTC.

The J gene is TRBJ2-3, the V gene TRBV18; maybe TRBD1 (7 bases). The CDR3 length is 16 residues. Trimming shortened V by 1 base and J by 2 bases, and 13 bases separated the two germline ends. In germline, CDR1 is KGHSH, CDR2 LQKENI. CDR3 region: CASSPRQGGATDTQYF. DNA for the CDR3: TGTGCCAGCTCACCACGACAGGGAGGAGCCACAGATACGCAGTATTTT.

V is TRBV7-2 and J is TRBJ2-5, with D unresolved. The J call may not be correct, given that the DNA end is closer to TRBJ2-7. The germline gives CDR1 SGHTA, CDR2 FQGNSA. The CDR3 runs to 13 residues. In nucleotides, the CDR3 is TGTGCCAGCAGCTTAGCGAGGCAGTACGAGCAGTACTTC. Its translation: CASSLARQYEQYF.